This T cell receptor beta chain was recorded in a study of identical twins (dated by TCRdb to the mid-2010s). Concerning the study at large: To test whether fetal clonotypes persist, this study deep-sequenced TCR alpha and beta repertoires from monozygotic twins, from unrelated adults of various ages, and from cord blood. Replicate twin experiments were performed at different times using different library preparation protocols to rule out contamination.

What the work shows at the level of the full study, not this receptor alone: Excess twin sharing in beta out-of-frame sequences was weaker because fewer shared sequences lowered the signal-to-noise ratio. In monozygotic twins, recombination models systematically underestimated out-of-frame TCR alpha sharing, but the models matched the sharing seen between unrelated individuals. Invariant T cells such as MAIT and iNKT could partly confound zero-insertion analyses, though diverse VJ usage argued against this for most clonotypes. Abundant cord blood beta clonotypes had fewer insertions, young adult naive repertoires showed a similar but weaker trend, and memory repertoires showed no such trend. Compared with coincidental sharing between unrelated individuals, an excess of low generation-probability sequences was observed among out-of-frame TCR alpha sequences shared between twins. Because the same donors could not be followed over many years, the conclusions relied on cross-sectional statistical analysis.

The table lists this clonotype with a count of one. Its antigen remains unidentified. Per-base qualities were not stored, and no clone one base away is much larger. The library relied on 5' RACE. Sequenced on an Illumina HiSeq 2000. A universal primer binding site was added through template switching, and the final cDNA carried a unique molecular identifier so that TCR cDNA molecules could be counted accurately. First-strand cDNA for TCR alpha and beta chains was synthesized from specific primers in the conserved constant-segment region. Each cDNA library was double barcoded, with a SMART-Mk sample barcode plus Illumina barcodes, to control for contamination. Two successive PCR steps introduced TruSeq adapter sequences along with Illumina sample barcodes. Sequencing of the TCR alpha and beta cDNA libraries was done on the Illumina HiSeq platform using custom primers. The authors' pipeline ran thus. MiGEC processed the raw reads to extract unique molecular identifiers, while MiXCR was used to determine the CDR3 positions. For each individual, recombination models were inferred using an EM algorithm with the repgenHMM and IGoR tools. Shared clonotypes were analyzed with the tcR package in R, and sharing was normalized by the product of cloneset sizes. To study raw recombination without the effects of thymic and clonal selection, out-of-frame nonproductive sequences were analyzed. TCRdb took the public reads, trimmed them with fastp at Q25, ran MiXCR for clone calling and kept in-frame beta chains. For every CDR3 protein sequence, its rows merge into one entry that carries the most common genes and DNA. Here the V and J calls rest on TCRdb's processing, not on the authors' analysis. This sample has more than 1.5 million distinct CDR3 sequences in its table, and around 33% of those were observed once. The ten largest account for about 0.3% of the sample.

Only healthy Caucasian donors were included. V is shortened by 1 base, J by 6 bases, and the region joining them spans 14 bases. The cysteine opens and the phenylalanine closes a CDR3 of 15 amino acids. The retained sequence is limited to the CDR3, 45 bases, with the frame set at the first base. The TCR sequence derives from a newborn girl in good health. The sample comprised cord blood. The receptor chain draws on TRBV12-3 or TRBV12-4 and TRBJ2-3; the D gene remains uncertain. In nucleotides, the sequence is TGTGCCAGCAGTTTAGGGCTAGTGGGAATCGATACGCAGTATTTT. Its amino acids are CASSLGLVGIDTQYF.